This T cell receptor (beta chain) was identified during a study of CD8 T cells in Susac syndrome. Across the whole study: At the time of blood draw, patients with Susac syndrome were therapy-naive, receiving corticosteroids, or receiving intravenous immunoglobulin alone. Study results and caveats: The study admitted that it had a relatively small number of individuals in its TCR sequencing and HLA analysis.

RNA totalling roughly 0.45 to 1 ug underwent reverse transcription with random hexamers. TCRdb redid the calling of the immunoSEQ multiplex PCR reads with MiXCR, one entry per CDR3 protein. The table records roughly 160,000 distinct CDR3 sequences, more than 95% of them present only once. Germline CDR1 is MDHEN and CDR2 is SYDVKM. The CDR3 is made up of 12 amino acids. Deletions cut 4 bases from V and 2 bases from J, with 5 bases between. On this clonotype itself: As yet, its antigen is unknown.

The receptor's source is a human donor with Susac syndrome. The material sequenced was CD4+ T cells from PBMCs. The chain uses TRBV28 and TRBJ1-2, with unresolved D. The CDR3 region has the DNA TGTGCCAGCAGTTATACCAACTATGGCTACACCTTC. Its protein product is CASSYTNYGYTF.